This T cell receptor (beta chain) was sequenced for a study of post-analysis software for immune sequencing data. As for the study in general: Clinical courses comprised relapsing-remitting, secondary progressive and progressive-relapsing multiple sclerosis. Study results and caveats: Multiple sclerosis patients showed significantly lower normalized Chao1 diversity than controls did. TRBV5-6, TRBV5-1 and TRBV20-1 belonged to a set of roughly 5 TRBV segments that were more frequent in patients than controls. Samples from one preparation batch, clustered by F measure, grouped strongly together.

cDNA libraries of TCR beta carried unique molecular identifiers. TCRdb recomputed calls from the PCR reads with MiXCR, one row per CDR3 protein. The sample lists 750,000 to 950,000 distinct CDR3 sequences, 35% to 55% seen once, with approximately 4.4% in the top ten. This CDR3 is 18 amino acids long. Germline assignment: CDR1 SGHTA and CDR2 FQGNSA. V was shortened by 2 bases and J by 0 bases, with 19 bases between the two germline ends. Comment on this clonotype: What it binds is not known.

The sequenced material came from blood. J is TRBJ1-2 and V is TRBV7-2; D is unresolved. This TCR came from a girl aged 5-17 years with multiple sclerosis. In nucleotides, the CDR3 is TGTGCCAGCAGCTTACCAGGCAGGTCCCTAACATCTAACTATGGCTACACCTTC. Encoded protein: CASSLPGRSLTSNYGYTF. Drawing the rest from reference TRBV7-2 and TRBJ1-2, the complete variable domain is GAGVSQSPSNKVTEKGKDVELRCDPISGHTALYWYRQSLGQGLEFLIYFQGNSAPDKSGLPSDRFSAERTGGSVSTLTIQRTQQEDSAVYLCASSLPGRSLTSNYGYTFGSGTRLTVV.